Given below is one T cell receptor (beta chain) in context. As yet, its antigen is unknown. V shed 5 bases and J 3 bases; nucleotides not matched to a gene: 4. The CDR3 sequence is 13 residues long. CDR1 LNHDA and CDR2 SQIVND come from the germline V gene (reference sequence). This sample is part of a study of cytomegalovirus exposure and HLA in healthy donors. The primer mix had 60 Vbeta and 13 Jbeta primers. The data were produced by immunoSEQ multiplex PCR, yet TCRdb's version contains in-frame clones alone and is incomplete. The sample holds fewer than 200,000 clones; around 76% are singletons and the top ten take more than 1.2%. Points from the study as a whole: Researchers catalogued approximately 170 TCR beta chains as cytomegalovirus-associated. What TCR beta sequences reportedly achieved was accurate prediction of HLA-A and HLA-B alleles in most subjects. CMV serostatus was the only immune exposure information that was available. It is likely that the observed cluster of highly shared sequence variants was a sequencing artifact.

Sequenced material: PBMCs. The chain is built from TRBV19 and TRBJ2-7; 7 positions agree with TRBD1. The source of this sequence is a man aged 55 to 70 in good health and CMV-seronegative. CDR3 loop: CASSRDSFYEQYF. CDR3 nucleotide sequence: TGTGCCAGTAGTCGGGACAGTTTCTACGAGCAGTACTTC.